This T cell receptor beta chain derives from a study of T-cell reconstitution after alpha-beta-depleted transplantation in children. Study-level findings and limits: Diversity and T-cell counts at one year after transplant derived mostly from new T cells. Surviving recipient T cells and thymic progenitors underlay high day-60 TCRbeta diversity in some patients. Reportedly, alpha-beta T cells present about two months post-transplant originated from several hundred expanded clones of graft origin.

This CDR3 has 16 amino acids. Germline V gives CDR1 DFQATT, CDR2 SNEGSKA (reference sequence). Trimming pared 3 bases from V and 2 bases from J, leaving 19 bases between. Concerning this clonotype: Its antigen is undetermined. Given a much more abundant clone one base away, this may be a read error. Here the CDR3 omits its conserved ending phenylalanine or tryptophan, so a read error is the likely source.

TCRbeta library preparation incorporated unique molecular identifiers. One entry per CDR3 protein results from TCRdb running MiXCR on the PCR reads. The data show hundreds of thousands of distinct CDR3 sequences, approximately 10% seen once. The sample consisted of peripheral blood, taken 180 days after TCRalphabeta/CD19-depleted stem cell transplant. This clonotype originated in a male patient between 2 and 15 years old who had a stem cell transplant for chronic granulomatous disease, so the T cells may come from the graft donor. The J gene is TRBJ2-5, the V gene TRBV20-1; D tentatively reads TRBD1 or TRBD2 (5 bases each). CDR3 sequence: CSARGTGRWRQETQYY. The CDR3 DNA reads as TGCAGTGCTAGGGGAACGGGACGGTGGAGACAAGAGACCCAGTACTAC.